The 11 T cell receptor beta chains below were found in one sample sequenced in a study of vaccination and CD4 T cells after COVID-19. No cognate antigen is known for these TCRs. The study sequenced cultured CD4+ T cell DNA using the Oncomine TCR Beta short-read assay. Via MiXCR, TCRdb re-called the PCR reads, giving one row per CDR3 protein. The data show 20,000 to 25,000 distinct CDR3 sequences, around 40% seen once. Specified treatment: approximately 9-day PBMC culture with coronavirus spike peptide pools or control peptides (ViraFEST assay). Here the sequenced sample was CD4+ T cells from blood, cultured in vitro, taken before SARS-CoV-2 vaccination. All receptors derive from a human donor who had recovered from COVID-19.

A few counts support this clonotype. V and J are TRBV11-3 and TRBJ1-1; D call uncertain. V was pared by 3 bases and J by 7 bases, with 9 bases between. There are 12 residues in the CDR3. The V gene's germline CDR1 is SGHNT and CDR2 YENEEA. The CDR3 here is CASSLATFEAFF. CDR3 nucleotides: TGTGCCAGCAGCTTGGCGACATTTGAAGCTTTCTTT.

This clonotype was recorded only once. The rearrangement links TRBV20-1 to TRBJ2-7; the match to TRBD2 covers 9 bases. The CDR3 is 21 amino acids. V shed 0 bases, J shed 4 bases, and the junction held 25 bases outside the gene matches. Per germline, CDR1 DFQATT and CDR2 SNEGSKA (reference sequence). The CDR3: CSARDVGASGDLNSLGYEQYF. The CDR3 nucleotides are TGCAGTGCTAGAGATGTCGGGGCTAGCGGGGATCTTAACTCCTTGGGTTACGAGCAGTACTTC.

J is TRBJ1-5 and V is TRBV5-6, with TRBD1 matching over 7 bases. This CDR3 contains 16 residues. J gave up 1 base and V 4 bases, and 8 bases lay outside the gene matches. Germline V gives CDR1 SGHDT, CDR2 YYEEEE. CDR3 protein: CASSRYRGGSNQPQHF. CDR3 DNA: TGTGCCAGCAGCCGTTACAGGGGAGGGAGCAATCAGCCCCAGCATTTT.

The chain carries TRBV4-1 and TRBJ1-2; D gene unclear. The CDR3 covers 15 residues. V was trimmed by 0 bases and J by 7 bases, leaving 15 bases between them. CDR1 is MGHRA and CDR2 is YSYEKL in the germline V gene. The DNA of the CDR3 is TGCGCCAGCAGCCAAGAAGGGTCGGTTATTGGTGGCTACACCTTC. Translation: CASSQEGSVIGGYTF.

This chain joins TRBV11-2 and TRBJ1-3; 10 bases are shared with TRBD1. Germline assignment: CDR1 SGHAT and CDR2 FQNNGV. Unmatched junction bases numbered 2, after V lost 3 bases and J lost 3 bases. There are 15 residues in the CDR3. CDR3 nucleotide sequence: TGTGCCAGCAGCTTCCGGGACAGGGGTGGAAACACCATATATTTT. Amino acid sequence: CASSFRDRGGNTIYF.

In its sample, this clonotype was seen a few times. The rearrangement joins TRBV10-3 to TRBJ1-1; 9 nucleotides agree with TRBD1. Trimming at V came to 7 bases and at J to 6 bases, leaving 6 bases not matched to a gene. From germline, CDR1 is ENHRY and CDR2 SYGVKD. This CDR3 is built from 13 residues. The CDR3 bases are TGTGCCATCACTGTGGACAGGGGCGCTGAAGCTTTCTTT. Protein product: CAITVDRGAEAFF.

The table lists this clonotype with a few counts. The chain joins TRBV19 to TRBJ2-2; no definite D call. Trimming left V 4 bases short and J 4 bases short, with 13 bases between. The V gene's germline CDR1 is LNHDA and CDR2 SQIVND (reference sequence). This CDR3 has 15 residues. The CDR3 reads CASSTSSLFTGELFF. The CDR3 DNA follows: TGTGCCAGTAGTACGAGCTCGCTCTTCACCGGGGAGCTGTTTTTT.

This chain links TRBV4-3 with TRBJ1-4, with 10 nucleotides matching TRBD1. Trimming removed 4 bases from V and 6 bases from J; junction bases left unmatched: 5. The CDR3 has 15 amino acids. Germline-derived CDR1 and CDR2 are LGHNA and YSLEER. DNA of the CDR3: TGCGCCAGCAGCCGACAGGGGGCTAAACATGAAAAACTGTTTTTT. Protein: CASSRQGAKHEKLFF.

As DNA, the CDR3 is TGTGCCAGCAGTTTGGGTTTGGGGGGGAGGTTAAACACTGAAGCTTTCTTT. Translating it yields CASSLGLGGRLNTEAFF. The chain uses TRBV11-2 and TRBJ1-1; maybe TRBD1 (5 bases). Between the trimmed V and J ends, which lost 6 bases and 2 bases, there was a span of 22 bases. CDR3 length: 17 residues. Germline assignment: CDR1 SGHAT and CDR2 FQNNGV.

This clonotype came up a few times. The chain uses TRBV7-6 and TRBJ1-1; D not certain. The CDR3 consists of 14 residues. The V gene lost 0 bases and the J gene lost 3 bases, with 8 bases spanning the gap. Germline V lookup: CDR1 SGHVS, CDR2 FNYEAQ. The chain's CDR3 is CASSLAEGYTEAFF. DNA of the CDR3: TGTGCCAGCAGCTTAGCGGAGGGCTACACTGAAGCTTTCTTT. The whole variable domain, remainder taken from reference TRBV7-6 and TRBJ1-1, is GAGVSQSPRYKVTKRGQDVALRCDPISGHVSLYWYRQALGQGPEFLTYFNYEAQQDKSGLPNDRFSAERPEGSISTLTIQRTEQRDSAMYRCASSLAEGYTEAFFGQGTRLTVV.

V usage is TRBV2 and J usage is TRBJ1-3, with no clear D. V was clipped by 6 bases and J by 0 bases, with 6 bases between them. There are 13 residues in the CDR3. Germline CDR1 reads SNHLY; CDR2 reads FYNNEI. CDR3 DNA: TGTGCCAGCAGCAGCAGCTCTGGAAACACCATATATTTT. Protein: CASSSSSGNTIYF.